Sequencing of this T cell receptor (beta chain) was carried out in a study of T cell repertoires in cytomegalovirus infection (dated by TCRdb to 2018 to 2020). General notes on the study: Alongside well-studied HLA-B-restricted epitopes, the peptide stimulations were aimed at recently identified HLA-C-restricted CMV epitopes, whose presentation resists viral immunomodulation. Because public TCR beta signatures pointed to carriage of CMV infection together with the matching HLA type, the HLA type of each donor mattered for the analysis.

There are many counts of this clonotype. It lacks a known antigen. The sample holds no much larger clone one base away, and base qualities are not on file. TCRdb shows the sequencer as Illumina HiSeq 1500. The public reads were run again by TCRdb, first through fastp at Q25 and then through MiXCR, and only productive beta chains were kept. Rows with one shared CDR3 protein collapse into an entry with the most common genes and DNA. This sample comprises more than 85,000 distinct CDR3 sequences, under 30% of them detected only once. The top ten constitute 81% of the sample. What this sample's treatment or condition label stands for: in vitro stimulation with specific CMV peptide epitopes to enrich CMV-specific T cells. Summary of the overall study and its limitations: Carriers of CMV infection plus the relevant HLA type were discriminated by the cumulative frequency of public TCR beta family members in the study cohort and in an independent approximately 340-donor cohort. In the ex vivo response, HLA-C-restricted CMV-specific TCR beta clonotypes were dominant, and in two of eight donors the single most frequent clonotype came from this HLA-C-restricted group.

This TCR was sampled from a human donor in good health (CMV status not recorded). Some clones in this sample may be carry-over from other donors' samples. The source was CD8+ T cells from cultured PBMCs, collected from culture after CMV antigen stimulation.

This receptor has the CDR3 CASSLDRVEETQYF. DNA sequence: TGTGCCAGCAGCTTAGACAGGGTTGAAGAGACCCAGTACTTC. The rearrangement joined TRBV7-2 to TRBJ2-5; D gene: possibly TRBD1, on 6 matching bases. The cysteine opens and the phenylalanine closes a CDR3 of 14 amino acids. The retained sequence is limited to the CDR3, 42 bases, with the frame set at the first base. According to the germline V gene, CDR1 reads SGHTA and CDR2 reads FQGNSA. V drops 1 base and J drops 3 bases, leaving 9 bases in between.